This record looks at one T cell receptor (beta chain) sequence and its context. Its antigen is unidentified. Progressors' blood was drawn at hyperthyroidism diagnosis, before ophthalmopathy symptoms. The PBMCs had their origin in roughly 10 ml of fresh peripheral blood. The data were obtained in a study of T cells in Graves' hyperthyroidism and ophthalmopathy. The study, taken as a whole, reports: It was a median approximately 6.9 months before onset that the model predicted ophthalmopathy.

RNA transcripts gave rise to amplified TCR beta CDR3 regions. The HTBI set primed first-round TCR CDR3 RT-PCR. TCRdb independently ran MiXCR on the multiplex PCR reads; one entry per CDR3 protein. The sample has a few hundred thousand distinct CDR3 sequences; roughly 14% are singletons. Sequences were obtained from blood. The TCR sequence derives from a woman aged 25 to 39 with Graves' hyperthyroidism that later progressed to Graves' ophthalmopathy.

CDR3 loop: CASSGGENIQYF. The CDR3 DNA reads as TGTGCCAGCAGTGGGGGTGAAAACATTCAGTACTTC. The V call is TRBV6-2 or TRBV6-3, the J call TRBJ2-4; possibly TRBD1 or TRBD2 for D (5 bases each). CDR3 size: 12 residues. Trimming pared 5 bases from V and 5 bases from J, leaving 7 bases between. The V gene's germline CDR1 is MNHEY and CDR2 SVGEGT.